Listed below are T cell receptor beta chains from one sample, sequenced in a study of blood T cell repertoires in COVID-19. Repertoires were generated with immunoSEQ multiplex PCR, while TCRdb's copy carries only in-frame clones and drops some. The sample records approximately 140,000 clones, around nine tenths being singletons. The sample was peripheral blood. The receptors originated from a middle-aged man with active or convalescent COVID-19. The CDR3 runs from the conserved cysteine through the conserved F or W. Fields, in order: V gene, D gene, J gene, clone size, CDR3 protein, CDR3 DNA. A D gene is named only where the DNA matches it firmly. Only some rows state a clone size, as once, few, many or a class for expanded clones.

V gene: TRBV5-1; D gene: TRBD2; J gene: TRBJ2-1; clone size: few; CDR3 protein: CASSLGGGEYNEQFF; CDR3 DNA: TGCGCCAGCAGCTTGGGCGGGGGAGAATACAATGAGCAGTTCTTC
V gene: TRBV27; D gene: -; J gene: TRBJ2-5; clone size: -; CDR3 protein: CASSSLAETGETQYF; CDR3 DNA: TGTGCCAGCAGTTCCTTGGCGGAGACGGGAGAGACCCAGTACTTC
V gene: TRBV4-1; D gene: -; J gene: TRBJ2-5; clone size: few; CDR3 protein: CASSQGGSGAETQYF; CDR3 DNA: TGCGCCAGCAGCCAAGGGGGTAGCGGTGCAGAGACCCAGTACTTC
V gene: TRBV11-2; D gene: -; J gene: TRBJ1-4; clone size: -; CDR3 protein: CASSPTGQLREKLFF; CDR3 DNA: TGTGCCAGCAGCCCAACGGGACAACTAAGGGAAAAACTGTTTTTT
V gene: TRBV18; D gene: -; J gene: TRBJ2-2; clone size: -; CDR3 protein: CASSPRQTNTGELFF; CDR3 DNA: TGTGCCAGCTCACCGAGACAGACGAACACCGGGGAGCTGTTTTTT
V gene: TRBV19; D gene: TRBD1; J gene: TRBJ2-5; clone size: -; CDR3 protein: CASSIGTGQETQYF; CDR3 DNA: TGTGCCAGTAGTATTGGGACAGGGCAAGAGACCCAGTACTTC
V gene: TRBV5-5; D gene: -; J gene: TRBJ2-7; clone size: -; CDR3 protein: CASSLGIFAYEQYF; CDR3 DNA: TGTGCCAGCAGCCTAGGAATATTCGCCTACGAGCAGTACTTC
V gene: TRBV30; D gene: -; J gene: TRBJ1-5; clone size: -; CDR3 protein: CAWSRYSNQPQHF; CDR3 DNA: TGTGCCTGGAGTCGGTATAGCAATCAGCCCCAGCATTTT
V gene: TRBV5-4; D gene: -; J gene: TRBJ2-5; clone size: once; CDR3 protein: CASSPSQETQYF; CDR3 DNA: TGTGCCAGCAGCCCATCCCAAGAGACCCAGTACTTC
V gene: TRBV30; D gene: TRBD1; J gene: TRBJ1-5; clone size: -; CDR3 protein: CACSGQGGAQPQHF; CDR3 DNA: TGTGCCTGTTCTGGGCAGGGGGGTGCTCAGCCCCAGCATTTT
V gene: TRBV29-1; D gene: -; J gene: TRBJ2-7; clone size: few; CDR3 protein: CSAGLSNYEQYF; CDR3 DNA: TGCAGCGCTGGACTATCGAACTACGAGCAGTACTTC